The present entry profiles one T cell receptor beta chain with its context. The antigen remains undetermined. The source of the sample is a study of post-analysis software for immune sequencing data. The ends were cut back, 2 bases at V and 5 bases at J, with 6 bases in the middle. Germline V gene sequence: CDR1 MNHEY, CDR2 SVGEGT. This CDR3 region has 12 residues. Study results and limitations: Strong co-clustering by F measure was evident for samples that had been prepared in the same batch. Controls showed lower frequencies than patients for four to six TRBV segments, and TRBV5-6, TRBV5-1 and TRBV20-1 were among these. Among multiple sclerosis patients, normalized Chao1 diversity was significantly below that of controls.

Included in the TCR beta cDNA libraries were unique molecular identifiers. Each CDR3 protein gets one entry after TCRdb re-called the PCR reads with MiXCR. The sample includes 650,000 to 850,000 distinct CDR3 sequences, approximately 44% of them seen just once. This sequence was found in a girl aged 10-17 years with multiple sclerosis. The source material was blood. The chain has TRBV6-2 or TRBV6-3 and TRBJ2-5; D is unclear. CDR3 amino acids: CASSYRCETQYF. The CDR3 nucleotides read TGTGCCAGCAGTTACCGTTGCGAGACCCAGTACTTC.